This T cell receptor beta chain was sequenced during a study of T cell repertoires in cytomegalovirus infection. Broader study findings: Based on cumulative public TCR beta family frequency, carriers of CMV plus the relevant HLA were identified. Within the response measured ex vivo, HLA-C-restricted CMV-specific TCR beta clonotypes were dominant.

This clonotype was detected only a few times. The target antigen is unknown. TCRdb reanalysed the reads using MiXCR and keeps one entry per CDR3 protein. Seen here are 490,000 or so distinct CDR3 sequences, about 11% observed once, and the top ten hold roughly a tenth. Germline V gene data show CDR1 as DFQATT and CDR2 as SNEGSKA (reference sequence). The CDR3 is 14 residues long. V lost 5 bases, J lost 6 bases, and 9 bases stayed unmatched. Specimen: PBMCs. The chain joins TRBV20-1 to TRBJ2-7, with 11 bases fitting TRBD2. The sequence was obtained from a human donor in good health (CMV status not recorded). Some clones in this sample may be carry-over from other donors' samples. CDR3 DNA sequence: TGCAGTGCTCCGATAGCGGGAGGGCCGGCCGAGCAGTACTTC. Translating it yields CSAPIAGGPAEQYF.